Sequencing of this T cell receptor (beta chain) was carried out in a study of cytomegalovirus exposure and HLA in healthy donors. Findings and limits, study-wide: Researchers counted around 180 TCR beta chains as cytomegalovirus-associated. An analysis that was carried out later associated 16,000 or so TCR beta sequences with HLA alleles at 0.05 false discovery rate. Rare sequences made up most TCRs, while some public TCRs were found in many donors.

Primers included in the PCR were 60 Vbeta and 13 Jbeta primers. Sequencing was performed with immunoSEQ multiplex PCR; in TCRdb, only in-frame clones are kept and a portion is missing. The data show 120,000 or so clones, approximately 10% seen once. This clone has more than one count but fewer than ten. Its antigen is currently unknown. This CDR3 spans 14 amino acids. Germline values: CDR1 SGHVS, CDR2 FQNEAQ. Between the trimmed V and J ends, which lost 2 bases and 4 bases, there was a span of 8 bases. The chain employs TRBV7-8 and TRBJ1-4; no firm D call. This TCR was recovered from a woman under 30 in good health and CMV-seropositive. Material for sequencing was PBMCs. CDR3 DNA: TGTGCCAGCAGCTTAAGCGGGAATAATGAAAAACTGTTTTTT. This translates into CASSLSGNNEKLFF.